The clone carrying this T cell receptor beta chain counts as medium-sized. Germline V gene sequence: CDR1 SEHNR, CDR2 FQNEAQ (reference sequence). V lost 1 base and J lost 4; bases outside the gene matches: 4. This CDR3 comprises 15 residues. Each CDR3 protein is one row after TCRdb ran MiXCR on the 5' RACE reads. This sample has some 100,000 distinct CDR3 sequences, with more than 9.5% found just once. This sample stems from a study of T-cell memory formation after mild COVID-19. Sample: PBMCs or a T cell subset sorted from them (not recorded which). The chain joins TRBV7-9 to TRBJ2-4, with 7 bases that match TRBD2. The TCR originated in a man younger than 35 who had mild COVID-19 (a few samples of this study predate the infection). Cell type and time point are not known. The DNA of the CDR3 is TGTGCCAGCAGCTTAGTGCAGCGGGGAAAAAACATTCAGTACTTC. This translates into CASSLVQRGKNIQYF.